The source of this T cell receptor (beta chain) is a study of blood T cell repertoires in COVID-19. Whole-study context: PBMCs, B-cell-depleted T cells, or T cells were the source of the cDNA or gDNA that made up the material.

This clone was seen once. The CDR3 covers 11 residues. Germline V CDR1 and CDR2: SGHNT, YYREEE (reference sequence). V was clipped by 4 bases and J by 2 bases, with 3 bases between them. Adults between about 18 and 95 years of age took part from approximately 24 US areas. Per the original data handling: Quantification of nucleated cells was approximated via reference gene primer amplification. TCRdb's table, derived via immunoSEQ multiplex PCR, lists solely in-frame clones and lacks some. From that table come the V and J calls and clone size; the DNA was used to work out D and trimming. Of roughly 300,000 clones listed, over 75% are singletons.

Sequenced material: PBMCs or T cells enriched from blood (not recorded which). The TCR originated in a woman in her twenties or thirties who had recovered from COVID-19. The chain uses TRBV5-4 and TRBJ2-5; no clear D. The DNA for the CDR3 is TGTGCCAGCAGCCTACAAGAGACCCAGTACTTC. Translated, it gives CASSLQETQYF.